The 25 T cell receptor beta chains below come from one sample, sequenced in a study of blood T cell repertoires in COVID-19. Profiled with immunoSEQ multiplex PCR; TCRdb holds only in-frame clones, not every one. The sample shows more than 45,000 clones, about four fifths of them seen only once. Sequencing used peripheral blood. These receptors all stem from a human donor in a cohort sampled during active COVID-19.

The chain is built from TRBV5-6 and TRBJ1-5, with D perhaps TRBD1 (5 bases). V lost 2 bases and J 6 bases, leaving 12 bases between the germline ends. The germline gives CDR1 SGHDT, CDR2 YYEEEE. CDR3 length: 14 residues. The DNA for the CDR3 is TGTGCCAGCAGCTTTGGGGGGAATTTTCAGCCCCAGCATTTT. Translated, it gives CASSFGGNFQPQHF.

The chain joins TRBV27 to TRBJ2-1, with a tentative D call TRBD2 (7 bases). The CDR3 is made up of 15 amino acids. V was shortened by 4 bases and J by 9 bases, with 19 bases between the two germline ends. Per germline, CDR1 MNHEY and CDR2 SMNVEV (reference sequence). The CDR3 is CASSSIGGRAGEQFF. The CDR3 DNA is TGTGCCAGCAGTTCCATAGGGGGGAGGGCCGGTGAGCAGTTCTTC.

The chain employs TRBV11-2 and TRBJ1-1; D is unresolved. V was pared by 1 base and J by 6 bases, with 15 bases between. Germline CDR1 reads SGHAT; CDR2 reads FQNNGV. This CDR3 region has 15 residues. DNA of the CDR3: TGTGCCAGCAGCTTAGTCACGGTGGGGAGAGCTGAAGCTTTCTTT. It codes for CASSLVTVGRAEAFF.

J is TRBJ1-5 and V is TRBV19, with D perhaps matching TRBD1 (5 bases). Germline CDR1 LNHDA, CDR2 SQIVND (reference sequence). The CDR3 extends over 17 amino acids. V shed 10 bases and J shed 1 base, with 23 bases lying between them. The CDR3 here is CATRGPGLSNSNQPQHF. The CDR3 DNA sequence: TGTGCCACAAGGGGACCGGGACTTTCCAACAGCAATCAGCCCCAGCATTTT.

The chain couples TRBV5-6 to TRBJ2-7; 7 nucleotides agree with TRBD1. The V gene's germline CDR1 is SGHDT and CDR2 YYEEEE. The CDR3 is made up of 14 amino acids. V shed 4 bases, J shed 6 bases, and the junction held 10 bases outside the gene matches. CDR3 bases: TGTGCCAGCAGCCATCGGGACAGAAGGAGCGAGCAGTACTTC. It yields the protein CASSHRDRRSEQYF.

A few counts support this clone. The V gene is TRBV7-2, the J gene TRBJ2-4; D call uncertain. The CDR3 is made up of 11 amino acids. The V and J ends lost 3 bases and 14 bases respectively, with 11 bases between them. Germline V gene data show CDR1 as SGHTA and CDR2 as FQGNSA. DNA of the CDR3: TGTGCCAGCAGCTTTATGGGCAGGAAGTACTTC. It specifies CASSFMGRKYF.

The chain's CDR3 is CASSLQGNQPQHF. The CDR3 region has the DNA TGTGCCAGCAGTCTACAGGGGAATCAGCCCCAGCATTTT. The rearrangement joins TRBV3-1 (or the pseudogene TRBV3-2) to TRBJ1-5; 7 nucleotides line up with TRBD1. The germline V gene has CDR1 LGHDT and CDR2 YNNKEL (reference sequence). The V segment lost 6 bases and the J segment 4 bases; nucleotides outside the gene matches: 3. The CDR3 sequence is 13 residues long.

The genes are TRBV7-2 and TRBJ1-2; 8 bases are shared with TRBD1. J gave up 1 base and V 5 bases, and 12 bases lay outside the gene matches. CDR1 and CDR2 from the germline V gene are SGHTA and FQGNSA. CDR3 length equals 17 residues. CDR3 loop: CASSLGTGVSGNYGYTF. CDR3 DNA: TGTGCCAGCAGCCTAGGGACAGGAGTGTCGGGTAACTATGGCTACACCTTC.

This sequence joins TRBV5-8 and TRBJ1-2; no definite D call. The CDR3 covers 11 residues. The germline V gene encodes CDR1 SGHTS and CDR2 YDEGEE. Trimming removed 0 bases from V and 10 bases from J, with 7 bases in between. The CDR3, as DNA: TGTGCCAGCAGCTTGGCCGAGGACTACACCTTC. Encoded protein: CASSLAEDYTF.

CDR3 coding DNA: TGTGCCAGCAGTTACAGGGGGAACACTGAAGCTTTCTTT. Translated: CASSYRGNTEAFF. This rearrangement joins TRBV28 to TRBJ1-1; 7 bases fit TRBD1. Germline V lookup: CDR1 MDHEN, CDR2 SYDVKM. The CDR3 is 13 residues long. The J segment lost 1 base and the V segment lost 4 bases, leaving 0 bases of the junction unmatched.

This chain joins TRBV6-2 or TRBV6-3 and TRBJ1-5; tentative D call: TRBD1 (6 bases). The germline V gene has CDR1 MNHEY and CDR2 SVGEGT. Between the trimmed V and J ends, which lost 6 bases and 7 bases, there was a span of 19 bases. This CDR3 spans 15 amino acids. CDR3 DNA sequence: TGTGCCAGCAGCCCCACAGGGTATGTGGTCCAGCCCCAGCATTTT. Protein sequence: CASSPTGYVVQPQHF.

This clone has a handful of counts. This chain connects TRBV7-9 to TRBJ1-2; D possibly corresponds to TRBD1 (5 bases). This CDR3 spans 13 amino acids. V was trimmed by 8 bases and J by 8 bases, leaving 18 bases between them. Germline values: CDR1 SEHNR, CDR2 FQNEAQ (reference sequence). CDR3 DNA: TGTGCCAGCGCGCAAGCGGGGGTGGCGGGCTACACCTTC. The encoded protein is CASAQAGVAGYTF.

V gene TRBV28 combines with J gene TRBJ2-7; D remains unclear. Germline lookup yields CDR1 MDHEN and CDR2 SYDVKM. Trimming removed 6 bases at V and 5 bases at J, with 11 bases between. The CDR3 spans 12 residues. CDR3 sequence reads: CASSLDLDEQYF. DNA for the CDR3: TGTGCCAGCAGCCTAGACCTGGACGAGCAGTACTTC.

CDR3 sequence reads: CASSPTRDSSYEQYF. DNA of the CDR3: TGTGCCAGCAGCCCTACCCGGGACAGCTCCTACGAGCAGTACTTC. The chain joins TRBV4-2 to TRBJ2-7, with 7 bases fitting TRBD1. This CDR3 has 15 residues. The V segment lost 4 bases and the J segment 0 bases; nucleotides outside the gene matches: 6. Germline CDR1 and CDR2: LGHNA and YNFKEQ.

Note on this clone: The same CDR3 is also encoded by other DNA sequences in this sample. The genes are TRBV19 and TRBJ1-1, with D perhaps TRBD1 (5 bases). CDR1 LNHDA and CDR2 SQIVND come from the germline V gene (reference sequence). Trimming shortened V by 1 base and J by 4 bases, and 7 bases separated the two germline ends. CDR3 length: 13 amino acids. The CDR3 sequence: CASSIGGGTEAFF. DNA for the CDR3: TGTGCCAGTAGTATAGGGGGCGGCACTGAAGCTTTCTTT.

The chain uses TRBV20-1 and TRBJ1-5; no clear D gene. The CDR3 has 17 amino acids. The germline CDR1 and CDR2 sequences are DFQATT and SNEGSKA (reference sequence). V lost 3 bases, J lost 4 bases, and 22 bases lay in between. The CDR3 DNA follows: TGCAGTGCTAGTGCCACTAGAGAGACGGCTATTAATCAGCCCCAGCATTTT. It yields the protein CSASATRETAINQPQHF.

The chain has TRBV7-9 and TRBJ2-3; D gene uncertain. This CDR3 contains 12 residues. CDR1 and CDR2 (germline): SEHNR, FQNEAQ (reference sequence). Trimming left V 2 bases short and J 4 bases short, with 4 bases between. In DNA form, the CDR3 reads TGTGCCAGCAGCTTATCCGCAGATACGCAGTATTTT. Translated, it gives CASSLSADTQYF.

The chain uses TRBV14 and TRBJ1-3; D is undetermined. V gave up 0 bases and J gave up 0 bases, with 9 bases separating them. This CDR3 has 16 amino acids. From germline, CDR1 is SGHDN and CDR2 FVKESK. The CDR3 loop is CASSQDQQHSGNTIYF. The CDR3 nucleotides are TGTGCCAGCAGCCAAGATCAACAACACTCTGGAAACACCATATATTTT.

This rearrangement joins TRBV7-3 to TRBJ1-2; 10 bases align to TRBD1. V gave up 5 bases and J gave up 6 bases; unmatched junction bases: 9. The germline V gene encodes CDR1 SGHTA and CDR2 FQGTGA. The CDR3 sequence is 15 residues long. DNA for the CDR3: TGTGCCAGCAGCCCCGCCTCCGGGACAGGGGATGGCTACACCTTC. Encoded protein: CASSPASGTGDGYTF.

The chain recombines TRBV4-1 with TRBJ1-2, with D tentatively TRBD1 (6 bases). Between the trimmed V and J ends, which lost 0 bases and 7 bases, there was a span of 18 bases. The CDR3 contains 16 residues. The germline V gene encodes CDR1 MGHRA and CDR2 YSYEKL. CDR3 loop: CASSQDKTTGRGGYTF. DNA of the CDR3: TGCGCCAGCAGCCAAGATAAGACGACAGGAAGAGGTGGCTACACCTTC.

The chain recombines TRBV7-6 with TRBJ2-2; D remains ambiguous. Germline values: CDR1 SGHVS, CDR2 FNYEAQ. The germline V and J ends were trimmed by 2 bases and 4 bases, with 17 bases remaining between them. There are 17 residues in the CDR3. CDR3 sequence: CASSLIRQTQATGELFF. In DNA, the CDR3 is TGTGCCAGCAGCTTAATTCGGCAGACCCAGGCCACCGGGGAGCTGTTTTTT. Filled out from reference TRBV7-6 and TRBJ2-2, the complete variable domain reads GAGVSQSPRYKVTKRGQDVALRCDPISGHVSLYWYRQALGQGPEFLTYFNYEAQQDKSGLPNDRFSAERPEGSISTLTIQRTEQRDSAMYRCASSLIRQTQATGELFFGEGSRLTVL.

CDR3 in DNA: TGCGCCAGCAGCTTGGTGGCCGGAGGGGCCACTGAAGCTTTCTTT. It specifies CASSLVAGGATEAFF. The V and J genes are TRBV5-1 and TRBJ1-1; D is perhaps TRBD1 (5 bases). V dropped 0 bases and J dropped 4 bases, with 13 bases sitting between them. This CDR3 contains 15 residues. Germline CDR1 and CDR2: SGHRS and YFSETQ.

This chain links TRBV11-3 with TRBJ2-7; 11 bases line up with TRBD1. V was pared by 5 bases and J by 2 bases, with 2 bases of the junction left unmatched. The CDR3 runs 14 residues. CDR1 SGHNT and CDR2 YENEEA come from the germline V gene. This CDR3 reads CASSLGQGAYEQYF. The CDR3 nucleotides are TGTGCCAGCAGCCTGGGACAGGGGGCCTACGAGCAGTACTTC. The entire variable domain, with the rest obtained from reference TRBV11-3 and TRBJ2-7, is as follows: EAGVVQSPRYKIIEKKQPVAFWCNPISGHNTLYWYLQNLGQGPELLIRYENEEAVDDSQLPKDRFSAERLKGVDSTLKIQPAELGDSAVYLCASSLGQGAYEQYFGPGTRLTVT.

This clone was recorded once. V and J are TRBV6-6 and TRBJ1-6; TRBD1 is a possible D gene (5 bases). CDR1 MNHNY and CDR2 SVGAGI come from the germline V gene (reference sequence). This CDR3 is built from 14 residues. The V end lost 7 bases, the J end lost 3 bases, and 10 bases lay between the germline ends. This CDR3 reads CASTGGYYNSPLHF. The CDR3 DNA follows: TGTGCCAGCACGGGGGGTTACTATAATTCACCCCTCCACTTT.

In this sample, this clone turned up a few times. CDR3 protein: CASSGTGGRGNSPLHF. For the CDR3, the DNA is TGTGCCAGCAGTGGGACAGGGGGAAGAGGTAATTCACCCCTCCACTTT. V gene TRBV25-1 combines with J gene TRBJ1-6; 10 bases are shared with TRBD1. The CDR3 loop spans 16 amino acids. V trimming: 4 bases; J trimming: 6 bases; junction bases outside the gene matches: 6. The germline gives CDR1 MGHDK, CDR2 SYGVNS.